A selection of T cell receptor beta chains follows, all from one sample in a study of cytomegalovirus exposure and HLA in healthy donors. Sequencing used immunoSEQ multiplex PCR; TCRdb keeps in-frame clones, though not all of them. The data contain about 130,000 clones, about 79% of them singletons. Sequences were obtained from PBMCs. Every receptor here comes from a woman between 50 and 59 years old in good health and CMV-seronegative. The CDR3 runs from the conserved cysteine through the conserved F or W. D genes are given only for firm matches. Clone size, where shown, is once, few, many, or a class for clones that have expanded.

.	TRBJ1-2	TRBV28	.	TGTGCCAGCAGTTTATTTCCGACAGGACGCAACTATGGCTACACCTTC	CASSLFPTGRNYGYTF
.	TRBJ2-3	TRBV27	.	TGTGCCAGCAGTTTACATCTTGGCGGGATGGTAGATACGCAGTATTTT	CASSLHLGGMVDTQYF
.	TRBJ2-7	TRBV9	.	TGTGCCAGCAGCGTAGGGTTGCGGGACGTCCTTCGCTTC	CASSVGLRDVLRF
TRBD2	TRBJ2-5	TRBV7-8	.	TGTGCCAGCAGCTTAGGGGGGTTATCTAGCGGGAGAGTTGGGGAGACCCAGTACTTC	CASSLGGLSSGRVGETQYF
TRBD1	TRBJ1-2	TRBV11-2	once	TGTGCCAGCAGCTTATCGCAGGGGGCACAAGGCTACACCTTC	CASSLSQGAQGYTF
TRBD2	TRBJ2-1	TRBV6-6	few	TGTGCCAGCAGGGGGACTAGCGGAGCCTCCTACAATGAGCAGTTCTTC	CASRGTSGASYNEQFF
.	TRBJ2-3	TRBV4-1	few	TGCGCCAGCAGCCAGAGCATAAGCGGGAGCACAGATACGCAGTATTTT	CASSQSISGSTDTQYF
.	TRBJ2-1	TRBV7-9	.	TGTGCCAGCAGCTTAAGGGGTTTGAATGAGCAGTTCTTC	CASSLRGLNEQFF
.	TRBJ2-1	TRBV6-6	.	TGTGCCAGCACCGGGACTGCCTGGGTCAATGAGCAGTTCTTC	CASTGTAWVNEQFF
TRBD1	TRBJ1-3	TRBV7-9	.	TGTTCCAGCAGCTTACCGGGACAGCTCTCTGGAAACACCATATATTTT	CSSSLPGQLSGNTIYF
.	TRBJ2-1	TRBV30	.	TGTGCCTGGAAAAGGCTAGCGTTCTCCTACAATGAGCAGTTCTTC	CAWKRLAFSYNEQFF
.	TRBJ1-1	TRBV5-1	.	TGCGCCAGCAGCTTGGCTCGGAGCCTCACTGAAGCTTTCTTT	CASSLARSLTEAFF
.	TRBJ2-2	TRBV6-1	few	TGTGCCAGCAGTGCCGGGACACTTAACACCGGGGAGCTGTTTTTT	CASSAGTLNTGELFF